This T cell receptor beta chain was identified during a study of blood T cell repertoires in COVID-19. Looked up from germline, CDR1 is SGHAT and CDR2 is FQNNGV. The CDR3 loop spans 19 amino acids. After removal of 5 bases from V and 1 base from J, the junction contained 13 bases not matched to a gene. The assay was immunoSEQ multiplex PCR, and TCRdb's table has in-frame clones only and misses some. The repertoire holds 200,000 to 250,000 clones, with under 85% as singletons. This clone has more than one count but fewer than ten. The sequence was collected from a young man who had recovered from COVID-19. Sequencing was done on a sample of peripheral blood. The chain employs TRBV11-2 and TRBJ2-3, with 12 bases identical to TRBD2. CDR3 protein: CASSVYRTSGGSRTDTQYF. The CDR3, as DNA: TGTGCCAGCAGCGTATACCGAACTAGCGGGGGGTCCCGCACAGATACGCAGTATTTT.